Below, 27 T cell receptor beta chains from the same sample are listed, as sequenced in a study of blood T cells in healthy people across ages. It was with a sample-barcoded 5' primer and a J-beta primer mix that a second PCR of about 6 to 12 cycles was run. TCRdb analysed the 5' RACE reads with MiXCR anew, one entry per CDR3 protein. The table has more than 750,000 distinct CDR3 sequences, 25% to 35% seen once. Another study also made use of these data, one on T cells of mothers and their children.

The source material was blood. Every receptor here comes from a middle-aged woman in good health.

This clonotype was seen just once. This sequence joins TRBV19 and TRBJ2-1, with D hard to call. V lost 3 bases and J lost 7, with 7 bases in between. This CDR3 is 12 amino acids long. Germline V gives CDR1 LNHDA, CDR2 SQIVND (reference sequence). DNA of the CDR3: TGTGCCAGTAGTATTTCTAGGAATGAGCAGTTCTTC. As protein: CASSISRNEQFF. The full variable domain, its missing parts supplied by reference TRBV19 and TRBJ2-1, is DGGITQSPKYLFRKEGQNVTLSCEQNLNHDAMYWYRQDPGQGLRLIYYSQIVNDFQKGDIAEGYSVSREKKESFPLTVTSAQKNPTAFYLCASSISRNEQFFGPGTRLTVL.

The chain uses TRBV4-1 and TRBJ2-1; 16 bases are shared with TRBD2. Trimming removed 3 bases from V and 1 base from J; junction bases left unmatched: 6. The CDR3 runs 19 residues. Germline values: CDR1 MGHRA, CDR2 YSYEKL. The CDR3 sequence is CASSQGLAGGLGSYNEQFF. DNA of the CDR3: TGCGCCAGCAGCCAGGGACTAGCGGGGGGGCTTGGTTCCTACAATGAGCAGTTCTTC.

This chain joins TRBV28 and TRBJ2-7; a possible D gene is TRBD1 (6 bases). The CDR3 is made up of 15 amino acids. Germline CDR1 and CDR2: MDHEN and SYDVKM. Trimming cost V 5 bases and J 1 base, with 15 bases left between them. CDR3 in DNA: TGTGCCAGCAGTCTATCTCAGACAGGTTCCTACGAGCAGTACTTC. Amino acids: CASSLSQTGSYEQYF.

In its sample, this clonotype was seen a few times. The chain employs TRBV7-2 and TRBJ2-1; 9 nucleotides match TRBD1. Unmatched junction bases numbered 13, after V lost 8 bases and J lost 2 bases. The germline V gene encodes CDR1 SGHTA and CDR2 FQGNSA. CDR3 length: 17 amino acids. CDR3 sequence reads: CASGTDRGHLPYNEQFF. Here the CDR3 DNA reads TGTGCCAGCGGCACGGACAGGGGCCACCTCCCCTACAATGAGCAGTTCTTC.

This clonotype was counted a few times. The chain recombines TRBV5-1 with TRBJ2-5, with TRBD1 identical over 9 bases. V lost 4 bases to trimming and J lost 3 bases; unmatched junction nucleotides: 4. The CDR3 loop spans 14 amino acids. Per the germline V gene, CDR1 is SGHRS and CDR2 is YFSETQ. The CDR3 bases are TGCGCCAGCAGCGAGGGACAGGGTAAAGAGACCCAGTACTTC. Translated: CASSEGQGKETQYF.

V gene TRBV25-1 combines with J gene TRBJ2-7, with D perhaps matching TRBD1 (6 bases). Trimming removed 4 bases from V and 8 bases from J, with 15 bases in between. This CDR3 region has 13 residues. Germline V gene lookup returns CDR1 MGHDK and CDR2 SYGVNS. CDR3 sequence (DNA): TGTGCCAGCAGTGGACGAACAGGGCCCCAGCAGTACTTC. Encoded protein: CASSGRTGPQQYF.

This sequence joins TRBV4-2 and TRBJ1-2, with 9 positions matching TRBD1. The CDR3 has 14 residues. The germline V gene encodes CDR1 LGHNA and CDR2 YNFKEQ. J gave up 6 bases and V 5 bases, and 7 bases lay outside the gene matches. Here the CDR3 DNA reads TGTGCCAGCAGCTCTCGGGACAGGGTGAATGGCTACACCTTC. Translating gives CASSSRDRVNGYTF.

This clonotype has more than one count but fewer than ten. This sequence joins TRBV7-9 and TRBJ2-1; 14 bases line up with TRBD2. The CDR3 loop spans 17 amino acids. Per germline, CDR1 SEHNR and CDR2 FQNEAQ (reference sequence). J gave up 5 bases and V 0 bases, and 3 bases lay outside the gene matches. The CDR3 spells CASSLAPGLAGDNEQFF. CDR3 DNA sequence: TGTGCCAGCAGCTTAGCGCCGGGACTAGCGGGGGACAATGAGCAGTTCTTC.

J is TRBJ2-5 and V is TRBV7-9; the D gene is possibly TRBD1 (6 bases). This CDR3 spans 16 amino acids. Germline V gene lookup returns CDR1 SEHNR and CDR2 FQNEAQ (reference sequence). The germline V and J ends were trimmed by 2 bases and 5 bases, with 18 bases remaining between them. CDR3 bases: TGTGCCAGCAGCTTATCCGGTGGGGGCATAAAGGAGACCCAGTACTTC. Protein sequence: CASSLSGGGIKETQYF.

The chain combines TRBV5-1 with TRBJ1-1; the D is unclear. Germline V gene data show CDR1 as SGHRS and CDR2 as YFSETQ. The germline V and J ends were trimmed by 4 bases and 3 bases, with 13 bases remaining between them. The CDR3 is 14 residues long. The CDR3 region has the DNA TGCGCCAGCAGCCGCTCGACCCGGGACACTGAAGCTTTCTTT. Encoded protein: CASSRSTRDTEAFF. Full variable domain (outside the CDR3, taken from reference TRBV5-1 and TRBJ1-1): KAGVTQTPRYLIKTRGQQVTLSCSPISGHRSVSWYQQTPGQGLQFLFEYFSETQRNKGNFPGRFSGRQFSNSRSEMNVSTLELGDSALYLCASSRSTRDTEAFFGQGTRLTVV.

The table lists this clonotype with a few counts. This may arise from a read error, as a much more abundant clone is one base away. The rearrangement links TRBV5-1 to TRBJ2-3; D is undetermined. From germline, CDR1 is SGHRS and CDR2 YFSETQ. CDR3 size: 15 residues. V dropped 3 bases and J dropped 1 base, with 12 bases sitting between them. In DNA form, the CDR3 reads TGCGCCAGCAGCTCCATGGCTAGGGGCACAGATACGCAGTATTTT. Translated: CASSSMARGTDTQYF.

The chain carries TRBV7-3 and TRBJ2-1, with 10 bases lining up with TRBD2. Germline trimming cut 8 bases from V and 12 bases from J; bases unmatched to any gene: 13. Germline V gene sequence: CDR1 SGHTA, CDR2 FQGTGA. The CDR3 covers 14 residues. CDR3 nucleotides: TGTGCCAGCCGAGAGACGGCTAGCGGGAGCAGGCAGTTCTTC. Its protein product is CASRETASGSRQFF.

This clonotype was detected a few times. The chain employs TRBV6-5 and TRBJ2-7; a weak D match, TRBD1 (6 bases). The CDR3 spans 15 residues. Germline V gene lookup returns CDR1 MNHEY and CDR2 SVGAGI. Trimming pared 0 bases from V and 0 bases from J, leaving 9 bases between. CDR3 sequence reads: CASSYSLDSSYEQYF. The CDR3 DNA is TGTGCCAGCAGTTACTCTCTGGACAGCTCCTACGAGCAGTACTTC.

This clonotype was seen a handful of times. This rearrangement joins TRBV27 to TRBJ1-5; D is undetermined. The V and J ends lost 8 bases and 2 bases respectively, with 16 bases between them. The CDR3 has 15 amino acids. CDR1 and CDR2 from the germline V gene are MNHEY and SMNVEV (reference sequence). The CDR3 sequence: CASGSRTSGNQPQHF. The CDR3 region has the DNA TGTGCCAGCGGGTCCAGGACGTCGGGCAATCAGCCCCAGCATTTT.

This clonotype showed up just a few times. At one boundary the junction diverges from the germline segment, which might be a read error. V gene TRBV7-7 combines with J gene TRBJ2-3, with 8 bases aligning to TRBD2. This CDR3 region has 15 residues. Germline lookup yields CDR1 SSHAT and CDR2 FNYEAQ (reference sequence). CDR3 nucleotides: TGTGCTAGCAGCTCAATGGCGGGGGGAGCAGATACGCAGTATTTT. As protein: CASSSMAGGADTQYF.

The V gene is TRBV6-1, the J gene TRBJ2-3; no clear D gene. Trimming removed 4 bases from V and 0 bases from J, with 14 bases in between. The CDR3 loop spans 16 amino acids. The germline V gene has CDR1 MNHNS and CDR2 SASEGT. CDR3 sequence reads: CASSVIFVTSTDTQYF. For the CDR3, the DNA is TGTGCCAGCAGTGTTATATTTGTCACTAGCACAGATACGCAGTATTTT.

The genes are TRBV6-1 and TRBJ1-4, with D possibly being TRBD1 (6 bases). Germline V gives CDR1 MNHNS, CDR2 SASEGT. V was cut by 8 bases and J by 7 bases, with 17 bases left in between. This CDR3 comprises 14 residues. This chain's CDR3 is CASVDRTFFEKLFF. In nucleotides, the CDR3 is TGTGCCAGCGTAGACAGGACCTTTTTTGAAAAACTGTTTTTT.

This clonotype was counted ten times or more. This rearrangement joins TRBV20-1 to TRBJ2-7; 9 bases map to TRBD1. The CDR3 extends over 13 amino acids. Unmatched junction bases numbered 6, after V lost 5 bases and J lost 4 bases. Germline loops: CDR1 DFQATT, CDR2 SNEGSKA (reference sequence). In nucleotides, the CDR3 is TGCAGTGCTCACAGGGGGCGGTCGTACGAGCAGTACTTC. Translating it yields CSAHRGRSYEQYF.

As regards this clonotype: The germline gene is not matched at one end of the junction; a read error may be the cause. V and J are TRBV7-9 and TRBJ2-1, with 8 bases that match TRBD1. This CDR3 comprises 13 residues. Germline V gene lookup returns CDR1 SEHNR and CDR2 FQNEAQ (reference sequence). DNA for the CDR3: TGTGCCGGCAGCTTTCGACAGGGGAGTGAGCAGTTCTTC. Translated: CAGSFRQGSEQFF.

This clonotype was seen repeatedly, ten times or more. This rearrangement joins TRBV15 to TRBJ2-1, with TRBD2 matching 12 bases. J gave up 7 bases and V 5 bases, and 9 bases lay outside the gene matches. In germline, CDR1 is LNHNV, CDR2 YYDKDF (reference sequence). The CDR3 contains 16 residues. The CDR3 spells CATSVRTSGAHNEQFF. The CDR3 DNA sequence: TGTGCCACCAGCGTCCGGACTAGCGGGGCCCATAATGAGCAGTTCTTC.

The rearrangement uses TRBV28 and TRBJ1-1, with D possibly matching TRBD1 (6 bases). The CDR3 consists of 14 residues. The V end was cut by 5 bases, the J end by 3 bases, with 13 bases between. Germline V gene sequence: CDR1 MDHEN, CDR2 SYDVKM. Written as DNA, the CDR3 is TGTGCCAGCAGTCCGGGGACATCAGACACTGAAGCTTTCTTT. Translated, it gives CASSPGTSDTEAFF.

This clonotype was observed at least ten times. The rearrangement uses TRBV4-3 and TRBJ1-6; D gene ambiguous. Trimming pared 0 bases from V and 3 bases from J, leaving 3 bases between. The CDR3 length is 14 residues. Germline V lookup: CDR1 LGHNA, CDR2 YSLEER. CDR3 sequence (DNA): TGCGCCAGCAGCCAAGATTACTATAATTCACCCCTCCACTTT. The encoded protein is CASSQDYYNSPLHF.

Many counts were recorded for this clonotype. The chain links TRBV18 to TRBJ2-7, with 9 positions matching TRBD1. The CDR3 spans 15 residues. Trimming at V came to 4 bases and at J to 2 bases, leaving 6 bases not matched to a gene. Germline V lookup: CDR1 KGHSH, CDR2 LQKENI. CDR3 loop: CASSQGQGFTYEQYF. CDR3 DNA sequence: TGTGCCAGCTCACAGGGACAGGGCTTCACCTACGAGCAGTACTTC. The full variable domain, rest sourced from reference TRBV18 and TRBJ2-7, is NAGVMQNPRHLVRRRGQEARLRCSPMKGHSHVYWYRQLPEEGLKFMVYLQKENIIDESGMPKERFSAEFPKEGPSILRIQQVVRGDSAAYFCASSQGQGFTYEQYFGPGTRLTVT.

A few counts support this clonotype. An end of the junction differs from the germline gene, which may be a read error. DNA for the CDR3: TGCAGTGCTAGCTGGGGTAGCGGCTACCAAGAGACCCGGTACTTC. Residues: CSASWGSGYQETRYF. The chain joins TRBV20-1 to TRBJ2-5, with D possibly matching TRBD2 (6 bases). CDR1 DFQATT and CDR2 SNEGSKA come from the germline V gene (reference sequence). CDR3 length: 15 amino acids.

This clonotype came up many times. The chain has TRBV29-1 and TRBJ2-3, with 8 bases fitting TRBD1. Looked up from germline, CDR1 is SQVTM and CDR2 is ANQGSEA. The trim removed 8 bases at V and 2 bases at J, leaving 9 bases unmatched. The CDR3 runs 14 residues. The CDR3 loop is CSSSRDRYTDTQYF. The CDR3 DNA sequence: TGCAGCTCCTCCCGGGACAGGTACACAGATACGCAGTATTTT.

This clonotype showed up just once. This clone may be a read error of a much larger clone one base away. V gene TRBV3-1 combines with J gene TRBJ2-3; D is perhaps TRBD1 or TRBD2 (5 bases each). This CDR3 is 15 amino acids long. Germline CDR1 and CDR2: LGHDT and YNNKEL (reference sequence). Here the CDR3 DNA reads TGTGCCAGCAGCCAAGACGGGGCTAGCATAGATACGCAGTATTTT. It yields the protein CASSQDGASIDTQYF.

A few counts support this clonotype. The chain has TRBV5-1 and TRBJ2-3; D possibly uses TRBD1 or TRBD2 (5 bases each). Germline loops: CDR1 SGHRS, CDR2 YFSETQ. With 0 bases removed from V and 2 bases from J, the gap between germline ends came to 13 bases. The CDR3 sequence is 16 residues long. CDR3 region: CASSLAYVGATDTQYF. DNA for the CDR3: TGCGCCAGCAGCTTGGCCTACGTCGGGGCCACAGATACGCAGTATTTT.